This entry features one TCR beta chain sequence. The antigen is unknown. This specimen belongs to a study of cytomegalovirus exposure and HLA in healthy donors. Across the study: The study placed about 86% of its 398 genotyped donors in the Caucasian-associated ancestry cluster.

Amplification used 60 Vbeta primers and 13 Jbeta primers. The assay was immunoSEQ multiplex PCR, and TCRdb's table has in-frame clones only and misses some. The repertoire includes more than 95,000 clones, more than 65% of them detected once, and 10% sits in the top ten. Study-wide findings and caveats: Approximately 17,000 TCR beta sequences were associated with HLA alleles at 0.05 false discovery rate in a later analysis. In vitro testing confirmed a few CMV-associated chains as specific for CMV antigens. DRB1 showed the most TCR associations and HLA-C the fewest in a later analysis, as rates varied by HLA locus.

CDR1 is SGHTA and CDR2 is FQGNSA in the germline V gene. The J segment lost 6 bases and the V segment lost 5 bases, leaving 11 bases of the junction unmatched. The CDR3 runs to 15 residues. The specimen was PBMCs. The origin of this receptor is a woman aged 18-29 years in good health and CMV-seropositive. The V call is TRBV7-2, the J call TRBJ1-1; 8 bases match TRBD1. CDR3: CASSPLGGTGSEAFF. The CDR3 DNA follows: TGTGCCAGCAGCCCCCTGGGAGGGACAGGTTCTGAAGCTTTCTTT.